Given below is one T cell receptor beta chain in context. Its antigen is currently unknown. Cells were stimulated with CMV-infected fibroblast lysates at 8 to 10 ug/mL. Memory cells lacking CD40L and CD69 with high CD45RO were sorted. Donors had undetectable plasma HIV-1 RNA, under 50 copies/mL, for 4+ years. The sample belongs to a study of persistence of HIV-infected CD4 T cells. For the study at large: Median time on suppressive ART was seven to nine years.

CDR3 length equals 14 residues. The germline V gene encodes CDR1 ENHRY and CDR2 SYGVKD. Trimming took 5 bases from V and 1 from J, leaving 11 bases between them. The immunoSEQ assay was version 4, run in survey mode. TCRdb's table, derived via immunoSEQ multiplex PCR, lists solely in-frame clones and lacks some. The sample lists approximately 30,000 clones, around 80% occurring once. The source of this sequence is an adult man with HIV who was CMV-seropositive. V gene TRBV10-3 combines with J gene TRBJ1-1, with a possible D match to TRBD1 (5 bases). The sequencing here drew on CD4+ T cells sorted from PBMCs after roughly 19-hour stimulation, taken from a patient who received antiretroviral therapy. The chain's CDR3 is CAISIGTRNTEAFF. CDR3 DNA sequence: TGTGCCATCAGTATCGGGACTAGGAACACTGAAGCTTTCTTT.